Following are 4 T cell receptor beta chains from one sample sequenced in a study of OX40 agonist ivuxolimab in advanced cancers. The data were produced by immunoSEQ multiplex PCR, yet TCRdb's version contains in-frame clones alone and is incomplete. Of about 77,000 clones listed, approximately 94% are singletons. Sequencing used CD4+ or CD8+ T cells sorted from blood, obtained in a trial of the OX40 agonist ivuxolimab. These receptor sequences come from an adult with an advanced solid tumor such as melanoma, head and neck, liver or kidney cancer.

The gene calls are TRBV14 and TRBJ2-5, with TRBD2 matching over 7 bases. Germline CDR1 SGHDN, CDR2 FVKESK. After removal of 4 bases from V and 4 bases from J, the junction contained 9 bases not matched to a gene. The CDR3 is made up of 15 amino acids. CDR3 DNA: TGTGCCAGCAGCCCCTTTGCTAGCGGAGCAGAGACCCAGTACTTC. This encodes CASSPFASGAETQYF.

The gene calls are TRBV6-5 and TRBJ1-4, with TRBD1 identical over 8 bases. Germline assignment: CDR1 MNHEY and CDR2 SVGAGI. J gave up 4 bases and V 4 bases, and 2 bases lay outside the gene matches. The CDR3 covers 14 residues. The CDR3 DNA is TGTGCCAGCAGTTGGGACAGGCGTAATGAAAAACTGTTTTTT. Translating it yields CASSWDRRNEKLFF.

The gene calls are TRBV9 and TRBJ2-6, with 12 bases lining up with TRBD2. Germline lookup yields CDR1 SGDLS and CDR2 YYNGEE. With V trimmed by 3 bases and J by 0 bases, 7 bases remained unmatched. This CDR3 comprises 19 residues. DNA for the CDR3: TGTGCCAGCAGCGCCCCTAGCGGGAGGGCTCGCTCTGGGGCCAACGTCCTGACTTTC. Residues: CASSAPSGRARSGANVLTF. The complete variable domain, with remaining parts taken from reference TRBV9 and TRBJ2-6, reads DSGVTQTPKHLITATGQRVTLRCSPRSGDLSVYWYQQSLDQGLQFLIQYYNGEERAKGNILERFSAQQFPDLHSELNLSSLELGDSALYFCASSAPSGRARSGANVLTFGAGSRLTVL.

V gene TRBV28 combines with J gene TRBJ1-3; perhaps TRBD1 as D (5 bases). From germline, CDR1 is MDHEN and CDR2 SYDVKM. V was trimmed by 6 bases and J by 9 bases, leaving 15 bases between them. The CDR3 loop spans 13 amino acids. CDR3: CASSIAGAITIYF. CDR3 DNA sequence: TGTGCCAGCAGCATCGCCGGGGCTATCACCATATATTTT.